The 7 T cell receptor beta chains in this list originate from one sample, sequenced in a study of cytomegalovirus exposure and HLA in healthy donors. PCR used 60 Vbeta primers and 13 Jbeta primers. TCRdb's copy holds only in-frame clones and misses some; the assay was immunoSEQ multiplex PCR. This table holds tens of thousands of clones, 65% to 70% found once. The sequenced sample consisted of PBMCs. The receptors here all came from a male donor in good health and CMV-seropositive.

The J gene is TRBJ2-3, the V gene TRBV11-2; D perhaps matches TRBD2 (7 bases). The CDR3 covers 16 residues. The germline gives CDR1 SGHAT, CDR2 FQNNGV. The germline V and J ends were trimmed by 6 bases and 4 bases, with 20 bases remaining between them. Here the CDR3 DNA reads TGTGCCAGCAGTTCACCCAAGGGGGGGGGATCAGATACGCAGTATTTT. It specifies CASSSPKGGGSDTQYF. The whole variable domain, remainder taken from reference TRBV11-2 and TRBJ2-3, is EAGVAQSPRYKIIEKRQSVAFWCNPISGHATLYWYQQILGQGPKLLIQFQNNGVVDDSQLPKDRFSAERLKGVDSTLKIQPAKLEDSAVYLCASSSPKGGGSDTQYFGPGTRLTVL.

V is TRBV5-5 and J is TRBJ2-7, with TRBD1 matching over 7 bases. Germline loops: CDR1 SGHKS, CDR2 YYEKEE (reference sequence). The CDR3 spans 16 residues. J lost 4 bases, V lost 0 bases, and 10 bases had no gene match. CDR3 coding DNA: TGTGCCAGCAGCTTGGATTACAGGGGCGATGTATACGAGCAGTACTTC. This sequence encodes CASSLDYRGDVYEQYF.

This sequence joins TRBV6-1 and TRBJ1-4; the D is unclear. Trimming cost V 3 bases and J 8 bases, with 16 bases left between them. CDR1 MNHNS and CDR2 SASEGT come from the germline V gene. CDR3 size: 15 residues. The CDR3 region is CASSDAPGYGEKLFF. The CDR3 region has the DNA TGTGCCAGCAGTGACGCCCCAGGTTACGGCGAAAAACTGTTTTTT.

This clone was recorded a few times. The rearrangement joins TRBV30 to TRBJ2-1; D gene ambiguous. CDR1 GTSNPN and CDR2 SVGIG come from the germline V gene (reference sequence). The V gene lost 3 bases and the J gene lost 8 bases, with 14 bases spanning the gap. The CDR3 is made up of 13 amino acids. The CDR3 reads CAWSSDPPDEQFF. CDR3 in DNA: TGTGCCTGGAGCTCTGATCCCCCGGATGAGCAGTTCTTC.

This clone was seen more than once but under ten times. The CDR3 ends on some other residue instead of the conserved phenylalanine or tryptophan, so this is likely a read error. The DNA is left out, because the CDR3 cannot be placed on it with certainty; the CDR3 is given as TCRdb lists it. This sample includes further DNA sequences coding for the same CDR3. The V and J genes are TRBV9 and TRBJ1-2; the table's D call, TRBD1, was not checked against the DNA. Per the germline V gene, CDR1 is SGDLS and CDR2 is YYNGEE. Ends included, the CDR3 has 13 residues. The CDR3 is CASSERTDLWLHL.

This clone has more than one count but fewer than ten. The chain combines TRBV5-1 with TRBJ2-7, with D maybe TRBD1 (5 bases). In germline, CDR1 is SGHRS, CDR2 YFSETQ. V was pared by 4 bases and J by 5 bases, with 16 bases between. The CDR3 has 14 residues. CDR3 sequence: CASSTQGQKDEQYF. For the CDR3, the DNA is TGCGCCAGCAGCACCCAGGGTCAGAAGGACGAGCAGTACTTC.

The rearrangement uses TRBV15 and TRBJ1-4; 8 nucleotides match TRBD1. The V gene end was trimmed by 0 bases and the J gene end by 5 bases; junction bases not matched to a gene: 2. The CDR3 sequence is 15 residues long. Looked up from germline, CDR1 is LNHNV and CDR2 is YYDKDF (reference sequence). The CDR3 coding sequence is TGTGCCACCAGCAGAGACAGGGGGCCCAATGAAAAACTGTTTTTT. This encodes CATSRDRGPNEKLFF.